This T cell receptor (beta chain) was found in a study of T cell changes during pregnancy in multiple sclerosis. Trimming cost V 5 bases and J 2 bases; bases outside gene matches: 2. CDR1 is SGHTA and CDR2 is FQGNSA in the germline V gene. The CDR3 contains 14 residues. The method was immunoSEQ multiplex PCR; TCRdb's version includes in-frame clones alone and lacks a portion of them. The table has roughly 90,000 clones, 75% to 95% seen once. The material was peripheral blood, obtained in the first trimester of pregnancy. This clonotype was sampled from a female donor in good health, enrolled as a control in a pregnancy study. The chain combines TRBV7-2 with TRBJ2-1; 8 nucleotides agree with TRBD2. CDR3 amino acids: CASSPGLAYNEQFF. CDR3 coding DNA: TGTGCCAGCAGCCCGGGACTAGCCTACAATGAGCAGTTCTTC.